This T cell receptor (beta chain) was documented in a study of blood T cells in healthy people across ages. A J-beta primer mix and a sample-barcoded 5' primer were used in a second PCR of roughly 6 to 12 cycles. Every cDNA molecule carried a tag from a template-switch adaptor bearing 12 random nucleotides. TCRdb ran MiXCR on the 5' RACE reads and lists one entry per CDR3 protein. The repertoire includes hundreds of thousands of distinct CDR3 sequences, 25% to 30% of them detected once, and roughly 17% sits in the top ten. About this clonotype itself: A read error may be the cause here, since a much bigger clone is one base away.

This clonotype originated in a woman over 75 in good health. The sequencing input was blood.

CDR3 in amino acids: CATSEPLWGNEQYF. CDR3 coding DNA: TGTGCCACCAGTGAACCTCTATGGGGGAATGAGCAGTACTTC. The rearrangement joins TRBV24-1 to TRBJ2-5, with D possibly called TRBD1 or TRBD2 (5 bases each). This CDR3 spans 14 amino acids. Germline values: CDR1 KGHDR, CDR2 SFDVKD. Deletions cut 4 bases from V and 11 bases from J, with 19 bases between.